This entry lists 25 T cell receptor beta chains sequenced from one sample in a study of cytomegalovirus exposure and HLA in healthy donors. The PCR contained 60 Vbeta and 13 Jbeta primers. Measured with immunoSEQ multiplex PCR; TCRdb has only the in-frame clones, and not every one. The sample has fewer than 20,000 clones; under 85% are singletons. The source material was PBMCs. The receptors come from a human donor in good health.

The chain is built from TRBV10-3 and TRBJ2-5, with TRBD1 matching over 8 bases. The V and J ends lost 2 bases and 5 bases, in that order; junction bases with no gene match: 13. Germline CDR1 reads ENHRY; CDR2 reads SYGVKD. This CDR3 spans 17 amino acids. In nucleotides, the CDR3 is TGTGCCATCAGTGAGAAGACAGGGGCCCCAGTTCGTGAGACCCAGTACTTC. This gives the protein CAISEKTGAPVRETQYF.

This clone appeared once. The chain has TRBV30 and TRBJ2-5; tentatively, D is TRBD1 (5 bases). Trimming removed 2 bases from V and 5 bases from J, with 12 bases in between. Germline assignment: CDR1 GTSNPN and CDR2 SVGIG (reference sequence). The CDR3 has 13 residues. The CDR3 DNA is TGTGCCTGGAGTCGCAGGGTCAGGGAGACCCAGTACTTC. This translates into CAWSRRVRETQYF.

By sample share, this clone is large. The chain uses TRBV7-6 and TRBJ1-4; D might be TRBD1 (5 bases). In germline, CDR1 is SGHVS, CDR2 FNYEAQ. V was pared by 1 base and J by 3 bases, with 9 bases between. The CDR3 length is 15 residues. The DNA for the CDR3 is TGTGCCAGCAGCTTAGAACCAGGGTCTAATGAAAAACTGTTTTTT. Its translation is CASSLEPGSNEKLFF.

This chain joins TRBV6-5 and TRBJ1-4; perhaps TRBD1 as D (6 bases). The CDR3 length is 16 residues. Germline V gives CDR1 MNHEY, CDR2 SVGAGI. V lost 4 bases to trimming and J lost 0 bases, with 12 bases between them. This CDR3 is CASSWDTYATNEKLFF. CDR3 DNA sequence: TGTGCCAGCAGTTGGGACACCTATGCAACTAATGAAAAACTGTTTTTT.

The V call is TRBV5-6, the J call TRBJ1-2, with TRBD1 identical over 7 bases. The CDR3 has 13 residues. In germline, CDR1 is SGHDT, CDR2 YYEEEE. Trimming at V came to 4 bases and at J to 6 bases, leaving 6 bases not matched to a gene. The CDR3 region has the DNA TGTGCCAGCAGCAAGACAGGGCTCGATGGCTACACCTTC. It specifies CASSKTGLDGYTF.

This chain joins TRBV9 and TRBJ2-7, with TRBD1 matching 9 bases. The CDR3 contains 16 residues. Germline CDR1 reads SGDLS; CDR2 reads YYNGEE. J lost 5 bases, V lost 3 bases, and 12 bases had no gene match. CDR3 nucleotides: TGTGCCAGCAGCGCCAGGGACAGGGTGGCTCTCCACGAGCAGTACTTC. Protein: CASSARDRVALHEQYF.

The rearrangement links TRBV5-1 to TRBJ2-1; unclear D gene. This CDR3 contains 16 residues. The germline V and J ends were trimmed by 0 bases and 0 bases, with 10 bases remaining between them. The germline gives CDR1 SGHRS, CDR2 YFSETQ. The CDR3 reads CASSLVTGSSYNEQFF. The CDR3 DNA sequence: TGCGCCAGCAGCTTGGTGACTGGAAGCTCCTACAATGAGCAGTTCTTC.

The chain couples TRBV5-4 to TRBJ2-5, with TRBD2 as a possible D gene (5 bases). The V end lost 4 bases, the J end lost 0 bases, and 10 bases lay between the germline ends. This CDR3 is 14 amino acids long. CDR1 and CDR2 (germline): SGHNT, YYREEE (reference sequence). DNA of the CDR3: TGTGCCAGCAGCAGCGGCGCCAACCAAGAGACCCAGTACTTC. It encodes CASSSGANQETQYF. The variable domain in full, completed from reference TRBV5-4 and TRBJ2-5, reads ETGVTQSPTHLIKTRGQQVTLRCSSQSGHNTVSWYQQALGQGPQFIFQYYREEENGRGNFPPRFSGLQFPNYSSELNVNALELDDSALYLCASSSGANQETQYFGPGTRLLVL.

The V call is TRBV25-1, the J call TRBJ2-1; the match to TRBD2 covers 8 bases. The CDR3 has 15 residues. The V and J ends lost 7 bases and 6 bases, in that order; junction bases with no gene match: 11. The germline V gene has CDR1 MGHDK and CDR2 SYGVNS. As DNA, the CDR3 is TGTGCCAGCACCACGGGGGAGCGGGAGACCAATGAGCAGTTCTTC. Encoded protein: CASTTGERETNEQFF.

The chain employs TRBV6-6 and TRBJ2-1, with 7 bases matching TRBD1. Germline values: CDR1 MNHNY, CDR2 SVGAGI (reference sequence). Trimming removed 6 bases from V and 3 bases from J; junction bases left unmatched: 8. The CDR3 runs to 15 residues. This CDR3 reads CASRKQGLNYNEQFF. CDR3 in DNA: TGTGCCAGCAGGAAACAGGGGTTAAACTACAATGAGCAGTTCTTC.

This clone was found once. V gene TRBV19 combines with J gene TRBJ2-3; 7 nucleotides line up with TRBD1. CDR3 length: 13 amino acids. V dropped 0 bases and J dropped 8; count of bases not matched to a gene: 2. From germline, CDR1 is LNHDA and CDR2 SQIVND (reference sequence). The CDR3 DNA sequence: TGTGCCAGTAGTATAGATTCAGGGGGTACGCAGTATTTT. Translation: CASSIDSGGTQYF.

The rearrangement links TRBV15 to TRBJ2-1; the D gene is possibly TRBD2 (5 bases). Germline V gene data show CDR1 as LNHNV and CDR2 as YYDKDF (reference sequence). Trimming took 4 bases from V and 6 from J, leaving 19 bases between them. The CDR3 totals 16 residues. The CDR3 nucleotides read TGTGCCACCAGCAAATCGGACTCGCTTCGATCCAATGAGCAGTTCTTC. Its protein is CATSKSDSLRSNEQFF. Based on the CDR3 plus reference TRBV15 and TRBJ2-1, the full variable domain is DAMVIQNPRYQVTQFGKPVTLSCSQTLNHNVMYWYQQKSSQAPKLLFHYYDKDFNNEADTPDNFQSRRPNTSFCFLDIRSPGLGDTAMYLCATSKSDSLRSNEQFFGPGTRLTVL.

The chain recombines TRBV7-2 with TRBJ2-1; TRBD2 matches 8 bases. The V gene's germline CDR1 is SGHTA and CDR2 FQGNSA. With 5 bases clipped from V and 13 bases from J, the junction kept 13 bases outside the gene matches. The CDR3 is 14 amino acids. CDR3 sequence reads: CASSQREISGGQFF. CDR3 sequence (DNA): TGTGCCAGCAGCCAGAGGGAGATAAGCGGGGGCCAGTTCTTC.

V gene TRBV18 combines with J gene TRBJ2-5; maybe TRBD1 (6 bases). Per the germline V gene, CDR1 is KGHSH and CDR2 is LQKENI. This CDR3 has 12 amino acids. Deletions cut 6 bases from V and 11 bases from J, with 16 bases between. CDR3 DNA sequence: TGTGCCAGCTCTCTCCAGGGGTGGGAGCAGTACTTC. Its translation is CASSLQGWEQYF.

The chain employs TRBV7-2 and TRBJ2-3; 9 nucleotides line up with TRBD2. J gave up 5 bases and V 2 bases, and 5 bases lay outside the gene matches. The CDR3 sequence is 15 residues long. The V gene's germline CDR1 is SGHTA and CDR2 FQGNSA. For the CDR3, the DNA is TGTGCCAGCAGCTTAATAAGCGGGAGGAAAGATACGCAGTATTTT. This codes for CASSLISGRKDTQYF.

This chain uses TRBV7-9 with TRBJ2-5; 16 positions agree with TRBD2. The CDR3 has 18 amino acids. CDR1 SEHNR and CDR2 FQNEAQ come from the germline V gene (reference sequence). V lost 5 bases to trimming and J lost 6 bases; unmatched junction nucleotides: 12. CDR3 region: CASSEGTSGGAFPKTQYF. As DNA, the CDR3 is TGTGCCAGCAGCGAGGGGACTAGCGGGGGGGCGTTTCCAAAGACCCAGTACTTC.

The V gene is TRBV5-6, the J gene TRBJ2-5; TRBD1 matches at 7 bases. The J call may be mistaken, given a closer DNA end match to TRBJ2-7. This CDR3 contains 13 residues. CDR1 and CDR2 (germline): SGHDT, YYEEEE. In DNA form, the CDR3 reads TGTGCCAGCAGCCCCGGGGACAGCTACGAGCAGTACTTC. Translation gives CASSPGDSYEQYF.

DNA of the CDR3: TGTGCCAGTAGTACTAGCGGGGTAAACACCGGGGAGCTGTTTTTT. This codes for CASSTSGVNTGELFF. The V and J genes are TRBV19 and TRBJ2-2, with TRBD2 identical over 9 bases. Germline V gives CDR1 LNHDA, CDR2 SQIVND (reference sequence). The V gene end was trimmed by 4 bases and the J gene end by 2 bases; junction bases not matched to a gene: 2. The CDR3 loop spans 15 amino acids.

V usage is TRBV5-4 and J usage is TRBJ2-7, with TRBD1 identical over 10 bases. The germline V gene has CDR1 SGHNT and CDR2 YYREEE (reference sequence). This CDR3 spans 15 amino acids. The V gene end was trimmed by 4 bases and the J gene end by 0 bases; junction bases not matched to a gene: 4. CDR3 DNA sequence: TGTGCCAGCAGCGGCCGGGACAGGGGCTCCTACGAGCAGTACTTC. Translated: CASSGRDRGSYEQYF.

The chain carries TRBV7-9 and TRBJ2-5; 10 bases match TRBD2. CDR1 is SEHNR, CDR2 FQNEAQ, per germline (reference sequence). The CDR3 runs to 15 residues. Trimming cost V 1 base and J 5 bases; bases outside gene matches: 4. In DNA, the CDR3 is TGTGCCAGCAGCTTAGGGCCGGGACTAGCGGAGACCCAGTACTTC. It specifies CASSLGPGLAETQYF.

The V and J genes are TRBV7-2 and TRBJ1-3, with a possible D match to TRBD1 (5 bases). The CDR3 covers 15 residues. Germline V gene lookup returns CDR1 SGHTA and CDR2 FQGNSA. Trimming left V 6 bases short and J 2 bases short, with 14 bases between. The CDR3 protein is CASSQGAGAGNTIYF. CDR3 nucleotide sequence: TGTGCCAGCAGTCAAGGGGCAGGTGCTGGAAACACCATATATTTT.

About this clone: A read error may account for a junction end that differs from germline. The same CDR3 is also encoded by other DNA sequences in this sample. The V gene is TRBV29-1, the J gene TRBJ2-7, with 10 bases that match TRBD1. Germline V gives CDR1 SQVTM, CDR2 ANQGSEA. The CDR3 contains 13 residues. CDR3 amino acids: CSALTGGAYEQYF. CDR3 bases: TGCAGCGCCTTGACAGGGGGCGCGTACGAACAGTACTTC.

The V call is TRBV27, the J call TRBJ2-1, with 10 bases that match TRBD2. The germline V gene encodes CDR1 MNHEY and CDR2 SMNVEV (reference sequence). Trimming cost V 7 bases and J 8 bases; bases outside gene matches: 14. CDR3 length equals 16 residues. The CDR3 sequence: CASNPSGRGGQYEQFF. The CDR3 nucleotides are TGTGCCAGCAATCCTAGCGGGAGAGGTGGGCAATATGAGCAGTTCTTC.

The chain has TRBV27 and TRBJ2-2; TRBD2 might be the D (6 bases). V lost 5 bases and J 6 bases, leaving 28 bases between the germline ends. Germline CDR1 and CDR2: MNHEY and SMNVEV (reference sequence). This CDR3 is 19 amino acids long. The DNA for the CDR3 is TGTGCCAGCAGTACAAGCATCGGGGGAGTCAAGGGCGGGCCCGGGGAGCTGTTTTTT. It encodes CASSTSIGGVKGGPGELFF.

The V call is TRBV7-2, the J call TRBJ1-1, with D unclear. The V end lost 4 bases, the J end lost 4 bases, and 10 bases lay between the germline ends. Germline CDR1 is SGHTA and CDR2 is FQGNSA. This CDR3 is 13 amino acids long. This CDR3 reads CASSSLAGTEAFF. The DNA for the CDR3 is TGTGCCAGCAGCTCCCTAGCGGGCACTGAAGCTTTCTTT.